These T cell receptor beta chains were read from a single sample in a study of beta chain features in type 1 diabetes. The table came from immunoSEQ multiplex PCR; TCRdb's copy has only in-frame clones and leaves some out. The sample holds 120,000 to 150,000 clones; less than 15% are singletons and the top ten take 1% to 1.5%. The specimen sequenced was central memory CD4+ T cells from blood. These receptors all come from a man between 18 and 29 years old with type 1 diabetes. Both conserved end residues are part of each CDR3. The D gene is left open where the match is weak. A row's size may be missing; if present it is once, few, many or a size class.

v_call,d_call,clone_size,j_call,cdr3_nt,cdr3_aa
TRBV27,TRBD1,few,TRBJ1-5,TGTGCCAGCAGTTCAGGGACAGGGTCCGGCAATCAGCCCCAGCATTTT,CASSSGTGSGNQPQHF
TRBV10-3,-,few,TRBJ2-6,TGTGCCATTACGACAGCTCCAACCTCTGGGGCCAACGTCCTGACTTTC,CAITTAPTSGANVLTF
TRBV5-4,-,-,TRBJ1-1,TGTGCCAGCAGGCGGGACATATCTGAAGCTTTCTTT,CASRRDISEAFF
TRBV10-3,TRBD2,few,TRBJ2-1,TGTGCCATCAAACCTAGCGGGTACAATGAGCAGTTCTTC,CAIKPSGYNEQFF
TRBV18,-,-,TRBJ1-6,TGTGCCAGCTCACCGGACAGTTCCTATAATTCACCCCTCCACTTT,CASSPDSSYNSPLHF
TRBV6-1,TRBD1,-,TRBJ2-1,TGTGCCAGCAGTGACAGGGGGAATGAGCAGTTCTTC,CASSDRGNEQFF
TRBV28,-,few,TRBJ2-7,TGTGCCAGCAGGCTGACACACGAGCAGTACTTC,CASRLTHEQYF
TRBV5-8,TRBD1,few,TRBJ1-2,TGTGCCAGCAGACGTGGACAGGAGGCACTCTATGGCTACACCTTC,CASRRGQEALYGYTF
TRBV18,-,few,TRBJ2-5,TGTGCCAGCTCACCAGCATCAGAAGAGACCCAGTACTTC,CASSPASEETQYF
TRBV4-2,-,-,TRBJ1-5,TGTGCCAGCAGCCAAGATCGAGGGGAACAGGGCGATAGCAATCAGCCCCAGCATTTT,CASSQDRGEQGDSNQPQHF